The source of this T cell receptor beta chain is a study of cytomegalovirus exposure and HLA in healthy donors. Findings and limits, study-wide: A previous analysis found most TCR beta V segments productive roughly 87% or roughly 30% of the time. For most subjects, TCR beta sequences were reported to predict HLA-A and HLA-B alleles with accuracy.

About this clone: As yet, its antigen is unknown.

From germline, CDR1 is SNHLY and CDR2 FYNNEI. V trimming: 4 bases; J trimming: 7 bases; junction bases outside the gene matches: 7. The CDR3 covers 14 residues. The PCR had 60 Vbeta and 13 Jbeta primers. Clones were sequenced by immunoSEQ multiplex PCR, and TCRdb holds only the in-frame ones, with some missing. The table counts around 60,000 clones; 3.5% to 4% lies in the top ten. The specimen was PBMCs. The receptor was derived from a woman aged 18-30 years in good health and CMV-seronegative. V usage is TRBV2 and J usage is TRBJ1-2; 9 nucleotides agree with TRBD1. The CDR3 DNA reads as TGTGCCAGCAGTGTAGGGGACAGGGTAGGTGGCTACACCTTC. This sequence encodes CASSVGDRVGGYTF. The variable domain in full, completed from reference TRBV2 and TRBJ1-2, reads EPEVTQTPSHQVTQMGQEVILRCVPISNHLYFYWYRQILGQKVEFLVSFYNNEISEKSEIFDDQFSVERPDGSNFTLKIRSTKLEDSAMYFCASSVGDRVGGYTFGSGTRLTVV.